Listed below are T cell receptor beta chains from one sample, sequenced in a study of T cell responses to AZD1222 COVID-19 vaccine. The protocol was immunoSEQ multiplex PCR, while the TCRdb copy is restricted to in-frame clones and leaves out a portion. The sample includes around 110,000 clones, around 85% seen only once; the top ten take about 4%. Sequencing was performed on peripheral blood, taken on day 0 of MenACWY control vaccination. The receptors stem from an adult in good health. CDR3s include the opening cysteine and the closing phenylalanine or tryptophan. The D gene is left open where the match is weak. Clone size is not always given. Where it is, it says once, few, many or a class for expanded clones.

CASSALGQANSPLHF	TGTGCCAGCAGTGCCCTAGGACAGGCTAATTCACCCCTCCACTTT	.	TRBV2	TRBJ1-6	TRBD1
CASTWTGSGGYTF	TGTGCCAGTACCTGGACAGGATCGGGTGGCTACACCTTC	.	TRBV19	TRBJ1-2	TRBD1
CASSFLSGEAFF	TGTGCCAGCAGTTTCCTAAGTGGTGAAGCTTTCTTT	.	TRBV12-3/TRBV12-4	TRBJ1-1	.
CASSGSERYGYTF	TGTGCCAGCAGCGGGTCGGAGCGTTATGGCTACACCTTC	.	TRBV9	TRBJ1-2	.
CASSGGQGVTRDTEAFF	TGTGCCAGTAGTGGGGGACAGGGGGTTACCCGGGACACTGAAGCTTTCTTT	.	TRBV19	TRBJ1-1	TRBD1
CARSMGPDREHEQYF	TGTGCCAGAAGTATGGGCCCGGACAGGGAGCACGAGCAGTACTTC	.	TRBV5-3	TRBJ2-7	TRBD1
CASSDREKITGELFF	TGTGCCAGTAGTGACCGGGAAAAAATCACCGGGGAGCTGTTTTTT	.	TRBV19	TRBJ2-2	.
CASSATGGYDTQYF	TGTGCCAGCAGTGCCACAGGGGGCTACGATACGCAGTATTTT	.	TRBV25-1	TRBJ2-3	TRBD1
CASSLAPGPVEAFF	TGTGCCAGCAGCTTAGCCCCAGGGCCGGTAGAAGCTTTCTTT	.	TRBV7-2	TRBJ1-1	.
CASSPGGPNEKLFF	TGTGCCAGCAGCCCAGGGGGCCCTAATGAAAAACTGTTTTTT	.	TRBV7-9	TRBJ1-4	TRBD1
CASSPRGDRDYEKLFF	TGTGCCAGCAGTCCCCGAGGGGACAGAGACTATGAAAAACTGTTTTTT	.	TRBV7-2	TRBJ1-4	TRBD1
CASSFSPGNEQYF	TGTGCCAGCAGTTTCTCTCCAGGGAACGAGCAGTACTTC	once	TRBV6-2/TRBV6-3	TRBJ2-7	.
CASSYTPRDEQFF	TGTGCCAGCAGTTATACCCCTCGGGATGAGCAGTTCTTC	.	TRBV6-5	TRBJ2-1	.
CASSQGTDNSPLHF	TGCGCCAGCAGCCAAGGGACAGACAATTCACCCCTCCACTTT	.	TRBV4-1	TRBJ1-6	.
CASSLAGPGDTEAFF	TGTGCCAGCAGCTTAGCGGGTCCGGGGGACACTGAAGCTTTCTTT	.	TRBV7-2	TRBJ1-1	.
CASSAGRGYGELFF	TGTGCCAGTAGTGCCGGGAGGGGTTACGGGGAGCTGTTTTTT	.	TRBV19	TRBJ2-2	TRBD2
CASTAGGFNTEAFF	TGTGCCAGCACCGCAGGAGGTTTCAACACTGAAGCTTTCTTT	once	TRBV28	TRBJ1-1	.
CASSPRDSGRSPLHF	TGTGCCAGCAGCCCCCGGGACAGCGGTCGCTCACCCCTCCACTTT	.	TRBV3-1/TRBV3-2	TRBJ1-6	TRBD1
CASSRDGPYEQYF	TGTGCCAGCAGTAGGGACGGTCCCTACGAGCAGTACTTC	.	TRBV28	TRBJ2-7	.
CASSYRRGGYTF	TGTGCCAGCAGTTACCGGAGGGGTGGCTACACCTTC	.	TRBV28	TRBJ1-2	.
CASSQDSRGPRNSPLHF	TGCGCCAGCAGCCAAGATTCCAGGGGGCCGCGGAATTCACCCCTCCACTTT	.	TRBV4-1	TRBJ1-6	TRBD1
CASSQSRGVHEQYF	TGTGCCAGCAGCCAATCTAGGGGGGTCCACGAGCAGTACTTC	.	TRBV3-1/TRBV3-2	TRBJ2-7	.
CASSDTGTVDEKLFF	TGTGCCAGCAGTGACACGGGGACAGTCGATGAAAAACTGTTTTTT	.	TRBV2	TRBJ1-4	TRBD1
CASSIDWSSFSYEQYF	TGTGCCAGTAGTATAGATTGGAGCAGTTTCTCCTACGAGCAGTACTTC	.	TRBV19	TRBJ2-7	.
CASSEEGRVGNTIYF	TGTGCCAGCAGTGAAGAGGGCAGGGTTGGAAACACCATATATTTT	.	TRBV25-1	TRBJ1-3	.
CASSLATDYGYTF	TGTGCCAGCAGCTTAGCGACAGACTATGGCTACACCTTC	.	TRBV7-6	TRBJ1-2	.
CATSIDRTSTDTQYF	TGTGCCACCAGTATAGACAGAACTAGCACAGATACGCAGTATTTT	.	TRBV15	TRBJ2-3	.
CATSRDGTGYEKLFF	TGTGCCACCAGCAGAGACGGGACAGGCTATGAAAAACTGTTTTTT	once	TRBV15	TRBJ1-4	TRBD1